The clone carrying this TCR beta chain was counted once. The sample originates from a study of blood T cell repertoires in COVID-19. Study summary: The origin of the acute and convalescent COVID-19 samples was the United States, Italy and Spain. T cells, B-cell-depleted T cells, or PBMCs supplied cDNA or gDNA.

As processed by the authors: From reference gene primer amplification, estimates of nucleated cell counts were derived. Generated by immunoSEQ multiplex PCR, the TCRdb table keeps only in-frame clones and is missing some. That table is the source of V, J and clone size, and D and trimming were worked out from the DNA. The table lists about 200,000 clones, about nine tenths of them singletons, with approximately 0.56% in the top ten. Trimming at V came to 3 bases and at J to 0 bases, leaving 4 bases not matched to a gene. CDR3 length: 15 residues. Per germline, CDR1 MNHEY and CDR2 SMNVEV (reference sequence).

The source is a man aged 45-65 years with acute or convalescent COVID-19. The chain carries TRBV27 and TRBJ2-7; TRBD1 matches 8 bases. The sample consisted of peripheral blood. The CDR3 spells CASSFRDRFSYEQYF. The CDR3 DNA sequence: TGTGCCAGCAGTTTCCGGGACAGGTTCTCCTACGAGCAGTACTTC.